The 24 T cell receptor beta chains given below trace back to one sample, sequenced in a study of Ad26.COV2.S vaccination and SARS-CoV-2 variants. Assay used: immunoSEQ multiplex PCR; TCRdb lists only in-frame clones, some missing. The sample consists of roughly 680,000 clones, roughly 90% of them appearing once. Treatment given: 15 to 20 received Ad26.COV2.S at low or high dose, single or two shots; five or six received placebo; per-sample allocation not given. After the first vaccine or placebo injection, samples were drawn on day 63. Sequencing was performed on peripheral blood, taken in a trial of Ad26.COV2.S vaccine versus placebo. The receptors stem from a person aged 18-65 years who received the Ad26.COV2.S COVID-19 vaccine or a placebo.

On this clone itself: This same CDR3 is encoded by further DNA sequences in the sample. The chain joins TRBV29-1 to TRBJ2-7, with D tentatively TRBD1 (6 bases). This CDR3 region has 14 residues. V lost 0 bases to trimming and J lost 2 bases, with 11 bases between them. CDR1 is SQVTM and CDR2 is ANQGSEA in the germline V gene. This CDR3 is CSVEDQGTPYEQYF. The CDR3 coding sequence is TGCAGCGTTGAAGATCAGGGGACACCCTACGAGCAGTACTTC.

The chain couples TRBV6-6 to TRBJ1-5, with 7 bases that match TRBD1. V shed 0 bases, J shed 8 bases, and the junction held 7 bases outside the gene matches. Germline V CDR1 and CDR2: MNHNY, SVGAGI (reference sequence). The CDR3 has 15 residues. CDR3 in DNA: TGTGCCAGCAGTTACTCTCGGCAGGGGGGGGAGCCCCAGCATTTT. Residues: CASSYSRQGGEPQHF.

The rearrangement joins TRBV5-1 to TRBJ1-2, with D unclear. CDR1 SGHRS and CDR2 YFSETQ come from the germline V gene. There are 12 residues in the CDR3. V was trimmed by 7 bases and J by 0 bases, leaving 7 bases between them. DNA of the CDR3: TGCGCCAGCGGCGGGGCTAACTATGGCTACACCTTC. Its translation is CASGGANYGYTF.

The V call is TRBV6-5, the J call TRBJ2-5; perhaps TRBD2 as D (6 bases). CDR3 length: 13 residues. Trimming shortened V by 4 bases and J by 5 bases, and 11 bases separated the two germline ends. The V gene's germline CDR1 is MNHEY and CDR2 SVGAGI. The CDR3 nucleotides read TGTGCCAGCAGTTTTACGGGAGTGGAGACCCAGTACTTC. Its protein is CASSFTGVETQYF.

This clone appeared a few times. This chain connects TRBV19 to TRBJ2-7, with unresolved D. The V gene's germline CDR1 is LNHDA and CDR2 SQIVND (reference sequence). CDR3 size: 17 residues. V was trimmed by 0 bases and J by 2 bases, leaving 17 bases between them. In DNA, the CDR3 is TGTGCCAGTAGTATAGATTTAGTCGGCGGCGGAACCTACGAGCAGTACTTC. This translates into CASSIDLVGGGTYEQYF.

The CDR3 nucleotides are TGTGCCAGCAGCTCCGGACTTGATGAGCAGTTCTTC. Its translation is CASSSGLDEQFF. This chain connects TRBV7-2 to TRBJ2-1, with D possibly TRBD2 on 5 matching bases. CDR3 length: 12 amino acids. V shed 4 bases and J shed 8 bases, with 9 bases lying between them. From germline, CDR1 is SGHTA and CDR2 FQGNSA. The whole variable domain, remainder taken from reference TRBV7-2 and TRBJ2-1, is GAGVSQSPSNKVTEKGKDVELRCDPISGHTALYWYRQSLGQGLEFLIYFQGNSAPDKSGLPSDRFSAERTGGSVSTLTIQRTQQEDSAVYLCASSSGLDEQFFGPGTRLTVL.

The CDR3: CASSLDRSSYEQYF. CDR3 nucleotide sequence: TGTGCCAGCAGTTTAGACAGGTCCTCCTACGAGCAGTACTTC. This chain links TRBV27 with TRBJ2-7, with D possibly TRBD1 on 6 matching bases. Germline V CDR1 and CDR2: MNHEY, SMNVEV (reference sequence). The CDR3 is 14 residues long. V was cut by 2 bases and J by 0 bases, with 8 bases left in between.

This clone has just one count. This sample also contains other DNA sequences that code for the same CDR3. The chain recombines TRBV10-3 with TRBJ2-3; the match to TRBD2 covers 7 bases. CDR1 and CDR2 (germline): ENHRY, SYGVKD. This CDR3 has 14 residues. Germline trimming cut 4 bases from V and 3 bases from J; bases unmatched to any gene: 4. The CDR3 protein is CAISASGGTDTQYF. The CDR3, as DNA: TGTGCCATCAGTGCTTCGGGGGGAACAGATACGCAGTATTTT.

CDR3 sequence: CAWSRGGTEAFF. CDR3 nucleotide sequence: TGTGCCTGGTCTCGGGGGGGCACTGAAGCTTTCTTT. The chain links TRBV30 to TRBJ1-1, with D perhaps TRBD1 (5 bases). The CDR3 extends over 12 amino acids. V lost 5 bases to trimming and J lost 4 bases, with 11 bases between them. In germline, CDR1 is GTSNPN, CDR2 SVGIG (reference sequence).

V usage is TRBV6-5 and J usage is TRBJ1-2; D unresolved. The germline V gene has CDR1 MNHEY and CDR2 SVGAGI. V dropped 8 bases and J dropped 8 bases, with 18 bases sitting between them. The CDR3 is 13 amino acids. CDR3 protein: CASRESGDRGYTF. CDR3 bases: TGTGCCAGCCGGGAATCCGGGGATCGGGGCTACACCTTC.

This chain connects TRBV9 to TRBJ2-1; 7 nucleotides align to TRBD2. Losses at the gene ends were 0 bases for V and 7 bases for J; bases not matched to a gene: 10. From germline, CDR1 is SGDLS and CDR2 YYNGEE. The CDR3 covers 16 residues. CDR3 bases: TGTGCCAGCAGCGTAGAACTAGCGTACCCCTTTAATGAGCAGTTCTTC. Protein: CASSVELAYPFNEQFF.

CDR3 nucleotide sequence: TGTGCCAGTAGTAGCTCCCCGGGACAGGCGTATTCTGAAGCTTTCTTT. Encoded protein: CASSSSPGQAYSEAFF. V gene TRBV19 combines with J gene TRBJ1-1; 8 bases line up with TRBD1. V lost 4 bases to trimming and J lost 6 bases; unmatched junction nucleotides: 13. CDR1 and CDR2 from the germline V gene are LNHDA and SQIVND (reference sequence). The CDR3 is 16 amino acids.

CDR3 in amino acids: CASSFNPAGHNQPQHF. CDR3 in DNA: TGTGCCAGCAGCTTTAACCCGGCAGGGCACAATCAGCCCCAGCATTTT. This chain joins TRBV7-2 and TRBJ1-5, with D possibly TRBD1 on 5 matching bases. Trimming took 3 bases from V and 3 from J, leaving 15 bases between them. The CDR3 length is 16 residues. In germline, CDR1 is SGHTA, CDR2 FQGNSA.

The rearrangement joins TRBV3-1 (or the pseudogene TRBV3-2) to TRBJ1-2; weak D call: TRBD1 (5 bases). The CDR3 sequence is 14 residues long. V lost 3 bases and J lost 8, with 16 bases in between. CDR1 is LGHDT, CDR2 YNNKEL, per germline (reference sequence). CDR3 nucleotides: TGTGCCAGCAGCCATATTACTCAGGGCGACGGCTACACCTTC. This translates into CASSHITQGDGYTF.

This clone was counted between two and nine times. CDR3 region: CAIRGQGASTEAFF. The CDR3 nucleotides read TGTGCCATCAGGGGACAGGGGGCTTCCACTGAAGCTTTCTTT. The chain is built from TRBV10-3 and TRBJ1-1; TRBD1 matches at 12 bases. The CDR3 is 14 residues long. J lost 4 bases, V lost 6 bases, and 3 bases had no gene match. Germline V gene data show CDR1 as ENHRY and CDR2 as SYGVKD.

The genes are TRBV24-1 and TRBJ1-5; D is possibly TRBD1 (6 bases). V lost 0 bases and J lost 7, with 12 bases in between. Per germline, CDR1 KGHDR and CDR2 SFDVKD. The CDR3 loop spans 15 amino acids. CDR3 sequence reads: CATSDLAGAGQPQHF. CDR3 nucleotide sequence: TGTGCCACCAGTGATTTGGCAGGGGCCGGACAGCCCCAGCATTTT.

V usage is TRBV6-6 and J usage is TRBJ1-1, with D possibly matching TRBD1 (6 bases). CDR1 and CDR2 (germline): MNHNY, SVGAGI (reference sequence). V was shortened by 9 bases and J by 0 bases, with 17 bases between the two germline ends. The CDR3 contains 15 residues. The CDR3 DNA reads TGTGCCAGTCTCTGGGGGGCGGGGATGAACACTGAAGCTTTCTTT. Translation gives CASLWGAGMNTEAFF.

This sequence joins TRBV18 and TRBJ2-7, with D perhaps TRBD2 (5 bases). Trimming cost V 2 bases and J 1 base, with 18 bases left between them. Germline CDR1 KGHSH, CDR2 LQKENI. The CDR3 sequence is 17 residues long. The CDR3: CASSPFPQRYPSYEQYF. The CDR3 DNA follows: TGTGCCAGCTCACCATTCCCCCAGCGGTACCCTTCCTACGAGCAGTACTTC.

V and J are TRBV19 and TRBJ2-1; D perhaps matches TRBD2 (5 bases). The V end lost 1 base, the J end lost 5 bases, and 12 bases lay between the germline ends. The germline V gene encodes CDR1 LNHDA and CDR2 SQIVND (reference sequence). The CDR3 is made up of 15 amino acids. CDR3 loop: CASSIGGPGNNEQFF. CDR3 in DNA: TGTGCCAGTAGTATAGGGGGTCCCGGGAACAATGAGCAGTTCTTC.

This clone is a singleton in its sample. The sample holds other DNA sequences that translate to the same CDR3. This rearrangement joins TRBV5-1 to TRBJ2-2; D remains ambiguous. CDR3 length equals 15 residues. CDR1 and CDR2 from the germline V gene are SGHRS and YFSETQ. Trimming removed 0 bases at V and 0 bases at J, with 6 bases between. The CDR3 spells CASSLAVTNTGELFF. The CDR3 DNA sequence: TGCGCCAGCAGCTTGGCCGTGACGAACACCGGGGAGCTGTTTTTT.

V gene TRBV12-5 combines with J gene TRBJ2-2; TRBD1 might be the D (5 bases). Germline lookup yields CDR1 LGHNT and CDR2 FRNRAP. Trimming removed 5 bases from V and 3 bases from J, with 7 bases in between. The CDR3 runs 13 residues. CDR3 in DNA: TGTGCTAGTGGTCTAGGGGACACCGGGGAGCTGTTTTTT. It codes for CASGLGDTGELFF.

This chain joins TRBV3-1 (or the pseudogene TRBV3-2) and TRBJ2-3, with D possibly TRBD2 on 6 matching bases. In germline, CDR1 is LGHDT, CDR2 YNNKEL (reference sequence). Trimming left V 1 base short and J 6 bases short, with 14 bases between. The CDR3 loop spans 15 amino acids. As DNA, the CDR3 is TGTGCCAGCAGCCAAGGGGACTTCTATATGGATACGCAGTATTTT. It translates to CASSQGDFYMDTQYF.

The rearrangement uses TRBV6-5 and TRBJ1-1; tentative D call: TRBD1 (5 bases). This CDR3 has 13 residues. Per the germline V gene, CDR1 is MNHEY and CDR2 is SVGAGI. V was cut by 2 bases and J by 1 base, with 5 bases left in between. The CDR3 spells CASSYGQNTEAFF. The DNA of the CDR3 is TGTGCCAGCAGTTACGGACAGAACACTGAAGCTTTCTTT.

This sequence joins TRBV15 and TRBJ2-7; possible D gene TRBD1, 6 bases. V was shortened by 4 bases and J by 0 bases, with 13 bases between the two germline ends. Germline V gene sequence: CDR1 LNHNV, CDR2 YYDKDF (reference sequence). The CDR3 runs 15 residues. The CDR3 DNA is TGTGCCACCAGCAAAGGGGGACAAGGCTCCTACGAGCAGTACTTC. Protein: CATSKGGQGSYEQYF.